This T cell receptor (beta chain) was profiled in a study of T cells in Graves' hyperthyroidism and ophthalmopathy. Blood was drawn at first hyperthyroidism diagnosis, before any ophthalmopathy symptoms. There are many counts of this clonotype. TCR beta CDR3 regions were amplified from RNA. When the TCR CDR3 underwent first-round RT-PCR, the HTBI primer set was used. From the multiplex PCR reads, TCRdb called clonotypes with MiXCR, one entry per CDR3 protein. The table lists fewer than 450,000 distinct CDR3 sequences, about 18% of them singletons. The V end lost 8 bases, the J end lost 5 bases, and 21 bases lay between the germline ends. The germline CDR1 and CDR2 sequences are MNHEY and SMNVEV (reference sequence). This CDR3 contains 15 residues.

The sequence was collected from a woman in her 30s with Graves' hyperthyroidism that later progressed to Graves' ophthalmopathy. The chain carries TRBV27 and TRBJ1-1; D uncertain. The specimen was blood. CDR3 loop: CASSSRGSLGTEAFF. CDR3 in DNA: TGTGCCAGCTCCTCCCGCGGGAGTCTAGGGACTGAAGCTTTCTTT.